These 3 T cell receptor beta chains came from one sample sequenced in a study of T cell responses to AZD1222 COVID-19 vaccine. The method was immunoSEQ multiplex PCR; TCRdb's version includes in-frame clones alone and lacks a portion of them. The table includes about 120,000 clones, 91% detected once. Sequencing was performed on peripheral blood, taken on day 0 of AZD1222 vaccination. Source of these receptors: an adult in good health.

Written as DNA, the CDR3 is TGTGCCAGCAGCTTCCCGAGGCGGGACACAGATACGCAGTATTTT. Translating gives CASSFPRRDTDTQYF. This rearrangement joins TRBV5-8 to TRBJ2-3; weak D call: TRBD2 (6 bases). This CDR3 is 15 amino acids long. The V end was cut by 2 bases, the J end by 2 bases, with 12 bases between. Germline V gene data show CDR1 as SGHTS and CDR2 as YDEGEE.

DNA for the CDR3: TGCGCCAGCAGTTCGGACAGGGAAGGGTTAGGTGAAAAACTGTTTTTT. Protein: CASSSDREGLGEKLFF. The chain carries TRBV5-1 and TRBJ1-4; 8 bases agree with TRBD1. The CDR3 extends over 16 amino acids. J lost 7 bases, V lost 5 bases, and 13 bases had no gene match. Germline CDR1 reads SGHRS; CDR2 reads YFSETQ. The complete variable domain, with remaining parts taken from reference TRBV5-1 and TRBJ1-4, reads KAGVTQTPRYLIKTRGQQVTLSCSPISGHRSVSWYQQTPGQGLQFLFEYFSETQRNKGNFPGRFSGRQFSNSRSEMNVSTLELGDSALYLCASSSDREGLGEKLFFGSGTQLSVL.

J is TRBJ1-1 and V is TRBV28, with D possibly TRBD1 on 6 matching bases. The CDR3 runs 15 residues. CDR1 and CDR2 from the germline V gene are MDHEN and SYDVKM. The V and J ends lost 4 bases and 3 bases respectively, with 15 bases between them. The CDR3 region is CASSSLRGRYTEAFF. In nucleotides, the CDR3 is TGTGCCAGCAGTTCCCTCAGGGGTAGGTACACTGAAGCTTTCTTT.